This T cell receptor (beta chain) was captured in a study of cytomegalovirus exposure and HLA in healthy donors. Findings and caveats of the study: An Asian-associated ancestry cluster reportedly showed fewer N-insertions than the approximately 620-donor mean in a later analysis.

Comments on this clone: Its antigen is not identified.

The CDR3 totals 15 residues. Trimming removed 6 bases from V and 1 base from J; junction bases left unmatched: 7. From germline, CDR1 is LGHNT and CDR2 FRNRAP. This PCR relied on a set of 60 Vbeta primers and 13 Jbeta primers. Sequencing used immunoSEQ multiplex PCR; TCRdb keeps in-frame clones, though not all of them. The sample has 90,000 to 130,000 clones; under 70% are singletons. Sequenced: PBMCs. This chain connects TRBV12-5 to TRBJ1-1; 8 bases line up with TRBD1. The clonotype was recovered from a man younger than 45 in good health and CMV-seropositive. The chain's CDR3 is CASGLPGGRNTEAFF. Written as DNA, the CDR3 is TGTGCTAGTGGCTTACCAGGGGGCCGGAACACTGAAGCTTTCTTT.